This T cell receptor (beta chain) was documented in a study of T cells in Graves' hyperthyroidism and ophthalmopathy. The study excluded patients with uncontrolled infection, other autoimmune disease, pregnancy or lactation. The sample holds many counts of this clonotype. Germline CDR1 reads LNHNV; CDR2 reads YYDKDF (reference sequence). V lost 0 bases to trimming and J lost 4 bases, with 9 bases between them. This CDR3 region has 14 residues. Researchers took RNA transcripts and amplified the TCR beta CDR3 regions from them. TCR CDR3 regions were first amplified by RT-PCR with HTBI primers. TCRdb called the multiplex PCR reads again in MiXCR, with one record for every CDR3 protein. The sample yields a few hundred thousand distinct CDR3 sequences, roughly a sixth seen once.

The origin of this receptor is a young woman with Graves' ophthalmopathy. Sequenced input: blood. The chain employs TRBV15 and TRBJ1-1, with D tentatively TRBD1 (5 bases). CDR3 residues: CATSRDPQGTEAFF. Written as DNA, the CDR3 is TGTGCCACCAGCAGAGATCCCCAGGGCACTGAAGCTTTCTTT.